What follows are 3 T cell receptor beta chains derived from one specimen sequenced in a study of cytomegalovirus exposure and HLA in healthy donors (dated by TCRdb to the late 2010s). Library prep was done by the immunoSEQ multiplex PCR assay. A mixture of 60 forward primers for TCR Vbeta segments and 13 reverse primers for TCR Jbeta segments was used in the multiplex PCR. In TCRdb, the immuneACCESS table is reduced to in-frame sequences with V and J assigned. These tables do not hold every clone; where another copy was compared, an unresolved V gene accounts for under half, and the others remain unexplained. The sample table holds over 100,000 clones. The top ten constitute about 1.8% of the sample. Sample: PBMCs. These receptors all come from a man between 18 and 35 years old in good health and CMV-seronegative.

Comments on this clone: At one boundary the junction diverges from the germline segment, which might be a read error. The V and J genes are TRBV6-6 and TRBJ2-6; TRBD1 is a possible D gene (5 bases). Germline CDR1 and CDR2: MNHNY and SVGAGI (reference sequence). This CDR3 is built from 16 residues. The CDR3 reads CASSLTDASGANVLAF. The CDR3, as DNA: TGTGCCAGCAGCCTCACGGACGCCTCTGGGGCCAACGTCCTGGCTTTC.

This chain joins TRBV4-1 and TRBJ1-6; 7 nucleotides line up with TRBD1. J gave up 7 bases and V 4 bases, and 7 bases lay outside the gene matches. This CDR3 has 15 residues. In germline, CDR1 is MGHRA, CDR2 YSYEKL. CDR3: CASSRPDRENSPLHF. The CDR3 coding sequence is TGCGCCAGCAGCCGCCCTGACAGGGAAAATTCACCCCTCCACTTT.

The chain carries TRBV18 and TRBJ2-7; the match to TRBD1 covers 8 bases. The ends lost 4 bases at V and 4 bases at J; junction bases unmatched: 6. Germline V gene data show CDR1 as KGHSH and CDR2 as LQKENI. CDR3 length equals 14 residues. This chain's CDR3 is CASSLDRAVYEQYF. CDR3 nucleotides: TGTGCCAGCTCACTGGACAGGGCGGTATACGAGCAGTACTTC.